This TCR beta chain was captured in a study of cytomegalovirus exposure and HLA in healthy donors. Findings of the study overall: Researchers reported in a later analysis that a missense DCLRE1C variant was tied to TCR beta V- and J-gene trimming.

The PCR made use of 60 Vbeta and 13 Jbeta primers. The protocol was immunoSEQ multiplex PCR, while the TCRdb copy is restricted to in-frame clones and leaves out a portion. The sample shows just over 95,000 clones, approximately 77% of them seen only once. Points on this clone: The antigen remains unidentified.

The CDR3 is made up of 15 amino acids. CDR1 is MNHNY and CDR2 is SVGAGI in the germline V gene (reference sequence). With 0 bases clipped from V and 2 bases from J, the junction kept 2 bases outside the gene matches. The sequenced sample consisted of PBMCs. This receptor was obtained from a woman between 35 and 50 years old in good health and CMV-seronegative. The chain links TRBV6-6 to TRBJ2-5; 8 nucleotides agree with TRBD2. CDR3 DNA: TGTGCCAGCAGTTACTCAGCGGGGGAACAAGAGACCCAGTACTTC. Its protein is CASSYSAGEQETQYF.